These T cell receptor beta chains were read from a single sample in a study of blood T cell repertoires in COVID-19. Generated by immunoSEQ multiplex PCR, the TCRdb table keeps only in-frame clones and is missing some. Altogether 55,000 to 85,000 clones are present, about 80% being singletons, with the ten largest covering approximately 0.8%. Material: peripheral blood. These receptors originate from a woman aged 70-85 years with acute or convalescent COVID-19. The CDR3 runs from the conserved cysteine through the conserved F or W. Each record gives: clone size, D gene, V gene, J gene, CDR3 protein, CDR3 DNA. A D gene is named only where the DNA matches it firmly. Rows give clone size only sometimes, using once, few, many, or a class for an expanded clone.

size: few
D: -
V: TRBV7-9
J: TRBJ1-1
CDR3: CASSIARVNTEAFF
DNA: TGTGCCAGCAGCATTGCCAGGGTGAACACTGAAGCTTTCTTT

size: -
D: TRBD2
V: TRBV3-1/TRBV3-2
J: TRBJ2-1
CDR3: CASSYGTTNSGNEQFF
DNA: TGTGCCAGCAGCTACGGGACTACAAATTCTGGGAATGAGCAGTTCTTC

size: -
D: -
V: TRBV4-1
J: TRBJ1-1
CDR3: CASSQTSFTGYTEAFF
DNA: TGCGCCAGCAGCCAAACGTCATTCACAGGGTACACTGAAGCTTTCTTT

size: -
D: -
V: TRBV9
J: TRBJ1-1
CDR3: CASSVAQAFSGTEAFF
DNA: TGTGCCAGCAGCGTAGCTCAGGCTTTCTCAGGGACTGAAGCTTTCTTT

size: -
D: -
V: TRBV10-3
J: TRBJ2-1
CDR3: CAISGTDRLAVSSYNEQFF
DNA: TGTGCCATCAGTGGAACCGACAGGCTAGCGGTGAGCTCCTACAATGAGCAGTTCTTC

size: once
D: -
V: TRBV27
J: TRBJ1-3
CDR3: CASSTNQGNSGNTIYF
DNA: TGTGCCAGCAGCACAAACCAGGGAAACTCTGGAAACACCATATATTTT

size: -
D: TRBD1
V: TRBV30
J: TRBJ1-6
CDR3: CAWSFLGTENSPLHF
DNA: TGTGCCTGGAGTTTCCTGGGGACAGAGAATTCACCCCTCCACTTT

size: -
D: TRBD2
V: TRBV30
J: TRBJ2-7
CDR3: CAWSVSRAGVYEQYF
DNA: TGTGCCTGGAGTGTTTCCCGGGCGGGAGTCTACGAGCAGTACTTC

size: -
D: -
V: TRBV19
J: TRBJ1-5
CDR3: CASIHDYGSNQPQHF
DNA: TGTGCCAGTATTCACGACTACGGGAGCAATCAGCCCCAGCATTTT

size: -
D: -
V: TRBV14
J: TRBJ1-2
CDR3: CASSQDLTGNYGYTF
DNA: TGTGCCAGCAGCCAAGATCTAACAGGGAACTATGGCTACACCTTC

size: -
D: TRBD1
V: TRBV5-1
J: TRBJ2-5
CDR3: CASSFSRPKTGGRETQYF
DNA: TGCGCCAGCAGCTTCTCCCGACCCAAGACAGGGGGTAGAGAGACCCAGTACTTC

size: -
D: TRBD2
V: TRBV4-1
J: TRBJ2-5
CDR3: CASSQESSGVETQYF
DNA: TGCGCCAGCAGCCAAGAATCTAGCGGGGTCGAGACCCAGTACTTC

size: -
D: TRBD1
V: TRBV4-1
J: TRBJ2-6
CDR3: CASSLRQGGASGANVLTF
DNA: TGCGCCAGCAGCCTACGACAAGGGGGCGCGTCAGGGGCCAACGTCCTGACTTTC

size: -
D: -
V: TRBV7-2
J: TRBJ2-3
CDR3: CASSLVRRPGHPSTDTQYF
DNA: TGTGCCAGCAGCTTAGTCCGGAGACCGGGACACCCAAGCACAGATACGCAGTATTTT

size: -
D: -
V: TRBV30
J: TRBJ2-7
CDR3: CAWSVSSYEQYF
DNA: TGTGCCTGGAGTGTTTCCAGCTACGAGCAGTACTTC

size: -
D: -
V: TRBV5-1
J: TRBJ1-2
CDR3: CASSLGAGSVDYGYTF
DNA: TGCGCCAGCAGCTTGGGAGCGGGATCAGTGGACTATGGCTACACCTTC

size: -
D: TRBD1
V: TRBV19
J: TRBJ1-5
CDR3: CASRGTGDQPQHF
DNA: TGTGCCAGTAGAGGGACAGGGGATCAGCCCCAGCATTTT

size: few
D: TRBD1
V: TRBV6-1
J: TRBJ1-4
CDR3: CASSERGRGQEKLFF
DNA: TGTGCCAGCAGTGAAAGGGGCAGGGGGCAGGAAAAACTGTTTTTT

size: once
D: TRBD1
V: TRBV19
J: TRBJ1-4
CDR3: CASSVTGANEKLFF
DNA: TGTGCCAGTAGCGTGACAGGGGCTAATGAAAAACTGTTTTTT

size: -
D: -
V: TRBV27
J: TRBJ2-3
CDR3: CASSLGPQGRLTQYF
DNA: TGTGCCAGCAGTTTAGGACCACAGGGACGACTTACGCAGTATTTT

size: -
D: TRBD1
V: TRBV28
J: TRBJ2-1
CDR3: CASSQRYSTGATYNEQFF
DNA: TGTGCCAGCAGTCAAAGGTATTCGACAGGGGCGACCTACAATGAGCAGTTCTTC

size: -
D: -
V: TRBV23-1
J: TRBJ2-7
CDR3: CASSQSSYEQYF
DNA: TGCGCCAGCAGTCAATCGAGCTACGAGCAGTACTTC

size: -
D: -
V: TRBV11-3
J: TRBJ2-1
CDR3: CASSLDRLSEQFF
DNA: TGTGCCAGCAGCTTAGATCGACTGAGTGAGCAGTTCTTC

size: -
D: TRBD1
V: TRBV2
J: TRBJ1-1
CDR3: CASSTPRDRENTEAFF
DNA: TGTGCCAGCAGCACACCCCGGGACAGGGAGAACACTGAAGCTTTCTTT

size: -
D: -
V: TRBV19
J: TRBJ2-7
CDR3: CATRTRGSEQYF
DNA: TGTGCCACAAGGACACGGGGGAGCGAGCAGTACTTC

size: -
D: TRBD2
V: TRBV3-1/TRBV3-2
J: TRBJ2-1
CDR3: CASSPMAPGGLNEQFF
DNA: TGTGCCAGCAGCCCTATGGCCCCGGGAGGGCTGAATGAGCAGTTCTTC

size: -
D: TRBD2
V: TRBV7-2
J: TRBJ2-3
CDR3: CASSLSSGSTDTQYF
DNA: TGTGCCAGCAGCCTCTCTAGCGGGAGCACAGATACGCAGTATTTT

size: -
D: TRBD1
V: TRBV5-4
J: TRBJ2-1
CDR3: CASSSGGTSYNEQFF
DNA: TGTGCCAGCAGCTCAGGGGGCACATCCTACAATGAGCAGTTCTTC

size: -
D: -
V: TRBV9
J: TRBJ1-6
CDR3: CASSAGAGSYNSPLHF
DNA: TGTGCCAGCAGCGCAGGGGCTGGCTCCTATAATTCACCCCTCCACTTT

size: few
D: -
V: TRBV2
J: TRBJ1-4
CDR3: CASSELQGTNEKLFF
DNA: TGTGCCAGCAGTGAATTGCAGGGGACTAATGAAAAACTGTTTTTT

size: -
D: -
V: TRBV2
J: TRBJ1-3
CDR3: CASSDARRAGNTIYF
DNA: TGTGCCAGCAGTGACGCGCGGCGGGCTGGAAACACCATATATTTT